A selection of T cell receptor beta chains follows, all from one sample in a study of CD8 T cells in ankylosing spondylitis. TCRdb re-derived calls from the 5' RACE reads in MiXCR, one entry per CDR3 protein. The table includes fewer than 400,000 distinct CDR3 sequences, 6.5% to 10% detected once. The sequencing input was blood, either unsorted or a sorted T cell fraction (not recorded which). Receptor source: a male donor with ankylosing spondylitis. Each CDR3 is given with its conserved first and last residue. D genes are given only for firm matches. Size is stated for part of the rows, as once, few or many counts, or as a class when the clone is expanded.

TRBV11-1	-	TRBJ2-1	-	TGTGCCAGCAGGGATAGGGGGGGCCGGCTAAATGAGCAGTTCTTC	CASRDRGGRLNEQFF
TRBV10-3	-	TRBJ2-2	TRBD2	TGTGCCATCAGAGAGCGGGGGGCGAACACCGGGGAGCTGTTTTTT	CAIRERGANTGELFF
TRBV5-1	many	TRBJ2-7	-	TGCGCCAGCAGCTTGCGTCAGGGGAACGACGAGCAGTACTTC	CASSLRQGNDEQYF
TRBV28	-	TRBJ2-3	TRBD2	TGTGCCAGCAGTTTCTTCGCGGGAGGGCCCCATTGGGATTTT	CASSFFAGGPHWDF
TRBV29-1	many	TRBJ2-1	TRBD1	TGCAGCGTTGAACAGGGACAGTACAATGAGCAGTTCTTC	CSVEQGQYNEQFF
TRBV30	few	TRBJ2-5	-	TGTGCCTCAGGAGGTTCGCAAGAGACCCAGTACTTC	CASGGSQETQYF
TRBV20-1	many	TRBJ2-3	TRBD1	TGCAGTGCGATGGGACAGGGGGCAACAGATACGCAGTATTTT	CSAMGQGATDTQYF
TRBV7-3	-	TRBJ2-7	TRBD2	TGTGCCAGCAGCTTAAGGGGGTCGGCTAGCGGAGGCTACGAGCAGTACTTC	CASSLRGSASGGYEQYF
TRBV5-1	-	TRBJ2-2	-	TGCGCCAGCACGGAAGAGGGAGGAACCGGGGAGCTGTTTTTT	CASTEEGGTGELFF
TRBV28	many	TRBJ1-4	-	TGTGCCAGCAGGAACCCATACCACGCAACTAATGAAAAACTGTTTTTT	CASRNPYHATNEKLFF
TRBV4-2	few	TRBJ2-7	-	TGTGCCAGCAGCCCGCGCCTTACCGACGAGCAGTACTTC	CASSPRLTDEQYF
TRBV5-1	many	TRBJ1-4	-	TGCGCCAGCACCGCGACAGATGCGAGTGAAAAACTGTTTTTT	CASTATDASEKLFF
TRBV6-1	-	TRBJ2-7	TRBD1	TGTGCCAGCAGCCTGGACAGGGCATCCCACGAGCAGTACTTC	CASSLDRASHEQYF
TRBV20-1	-	TRBJ2-4	-	TGCAGTGCTAGAGTCCCTGGGGTAGACATTCAGTACTTC	CSARVPGVDIQYF
TRBV18	few	TRBJ1-1	-	TGTGCCAGCTCACCTGCCAGTGGGCGGAGAGCTTTCTTT	CASSPASGRRAFF
TRBV5-1	many	TRBJ1-3	TRBD1	TGCGCCAGCAGCGCTACAGGGGGCAACGGAAACACCATATATTTT	CASSATGGNGNTIYF
TRBV11-2	few	TRBJ1-6	-	TGTGCCAGCAGCGATCTCAATGGGAATTCACCCCTCCACTTT	CASSDLNGNSPLHF
TRBV7-2	-	TRBJ1-2	-	TGTGCCAGCAGCCCAGGCGGGACACCCTATGGCTACACCTTC	CASSPGGTPYGYTF
TRBV9	-	TRBJ2-7	TRBD2	TGTGCCAGCAGCGTGGGGACTAGCGGGAGCAACGAGCAGTACTTC	CASSVGTSGSNEQYF
TRBV12-3/TRBV12-4	many	TRBJ2-1	-	TGTGCCAGCAGTTTGGGGCACAATGAGCAGTTCTTC	CASSLGHNEQFF
TRBV7-9	few	TRBJ2-1	-	TGTGCCAGCAGCCGAAGCCCGCCACCGGGGTACAATGAGCAGTTCTTC	CASSRSPPPGYNEQFF
TRBV6-2/TRBV6-3	-	TRBJ1-5	-	TGTGCCAGCAGTTACCAGCGGGTAGGGATGGATCAGCCCCAGCATTTT	CASSYQRVGMDQPQHF
TRBV5-1	few	TRBJ2-3	TRBD2	TGCGCCAGCAGCTGGGCCTTGGGAGCGGGAAGCACAGATACGCAGTATTTT	CASSWALGAGSTDTQYF
TRBV12-3/TRBV12-4	few	TRBJ2-3	TRBD2	TGTGCCAGCAGGGCTAGCGGGAGAAGGACAGATACGCAGTATTTT	CASRASGRRTDTQYF
TRBV18	few	TRBJ2-2	-	TGTGCCAGCTCTCCTGGGCTGGGGAACACCGGGGAGCTGTTTTTT	CASSPGLGNTGELFF
TRBV5-1	many	TRBJ2-1	-	TGCGCCAGCAGCTTCACGGGACCTGGAGGCAATGAGCAGTTCTTC	CASSFTGPGGNEQFF
TRBV27	few	TRBJ2-7	-	TGTGCCAGCAGAAAACAGAACTACGAGCAGTACTTC	CASRKQNYEQYF
TRBV5-1	many	TRBJ2-1	-	TGCGCCAGCAGCCCGATGAACAATGAGCAGTTCTTC	CASSPMNNEQFF
TRBV5-1	-	TRBJ2-2	TRBD2	TGCGCCAGCAGCTTTAGCGGGAGTTCCGGGGAGCTGTTTTTT	CASSFSGSSGELFF
TRBV29-1	few	TRBJ2-5	-	TGCAGCGTTGAGGACCAGGGGCCGGAGACCCAGTACTTC	CSVEDQGPETQYF
TRBV4-1	few	TRBJ2-7	-	TGCGCCAGCAGCCAAGATAACGAGCAGTACTTC	CASSQDNEQYF
TRBV7-3	few	TRBJ2-2	-	TGTGCCAGCAGCAAACGGGACCTCACCGGGGAGCTGTTTTTT	CASSKRDLTGELFF
TRBV20-1	many	TRBJ2-1	-	TGCAGTGCTAGAGTTTCCGGGAGAGTCTACAATGAGCAGTTCTTC	CSARVSGRVYNEQFF
TRBV12-3/TRBV12-4	few	TRBJ2-2	TRBD2	TGTGCCAGCAGACGGACTAGCGGCGGGGAGCTGTTTTTT	CASRRTSGGELFF
TRBV7-2	few	TRBJ2-2	TRBD2	TGTGCCAGCAGCTTACCTAGCGGGAGAATAGGAACCGGGGAGCTGTTTTTT	CASSLPSGRIGTGELFF
TRBV7-9	few	TRBJ2-7	-	TGTGCCAGCAGCGCAAAAAAGACAGGTCCGAGCGAGCAGTACTTC	CASSAKKTGPSEQYF
TRBV27	few	TRBJ2-7	-	TGTGCCAGCAGCATGACCCAATACGAGCAGTACTTC	CASSMTQYEQYF
TRBV2	few	TRBJ1-2	TRBD1	TGTGCCAGCAGCCAGACAGGGGAGTTCTATGGCTACACCTTC	CASSQTGEFYGYTF
TRBV29-1	-	TRBJ1-5	-	TGCAGCGTTGGGCCCTATTCGGGTCAGCCCCAGCATTTT	CSVGPYSGQPQHF
TRBV28	few	TRBJ2-1	TRBD1	TGTGCCAGCAGTTTACGACAGGGGGCCTTCCCTGAGCAGTTCTTC	CASSLRQGAFPEQFF
TRBV9	-	TRBJ2-7	-	TGTGCCAGCAGCCTTCAGGGGGAGGTCGAGCAGTACTTC	CASSLQGEVEQYF
TRBV27	few	TRBJ1-5	-	TGTGCCAGCAGTTTAGGGGTCCCCCACAATCAGCCCCAGCATTTT	CASSLGVPHNQPQHF
TRBV20-1	few	TRBJ2-7	TRBD1	TGCAGTGCTAGACGGGACAGGCCGTCCTACGAGCAGTACTTC	CSARRDRPSYEQYF
TRBV5-5	-	TRBJ2-1	-	TGTGCCAGCAGCCCCGGACACAGAAACAATGAGCAGTTCTTC	CASSPGHRNNEQFF
TRBV5-1	many	TRBJ1-4	-	TGCGCCAGCAGCTGGGAGCCGGCAACTAATGAAAAACTGTTTTTT	CASSWEPATNEKLFF
TRBV6-5	-	TRBJ1-6	TRBD1	TGTGCCAGCAGTTCCGTGGACAGGGGTAATTCACCCCTCCACTTT	CASSSVDRGNSPLHF
TRBV7-2	many	TRBJ2-1	TRBD2	TGTGCCAGCACTTCTAGCGGGTTGTGGAGTGAGCAGTTCTTC	CASTSSGLWSEQFF
TRBV12-3/TRBV12-4	many	TRBJ1-2	-	TGTGCCAGCAGTGAGTCTAACTATGGCTACACCTTC	CASSESNYGYTF
TRBV7-9	-	TRBJ2-1	-	TGTGCCAGCAGCTTCGGGCATGGGTACAATGAGCAGTTCTTC	CASSFGHGYNEQFF
TRBV5-1	-	TRBJ2-7	TRBD2	TGCGCCAGCAGCTCCCAACTAGCGGGAGGGCCCGGTGAGCAGTACTTC	CASSSQLAGGPGEQYF
TRBV18	-	TRBJ2-7	TRBD1	TGTGCCAGCTCGCCGGACAGGGGTTACCTCTACGAGCAGTACTTC	CASSPDRGYLYEQYF